The subject of this entry is one TCR beta chain. The sample holds one count of this clone. Its antigen is still unknown. Base quality data are lacking; no much larger clone is found one base away. Patients with autoimmune disease history or receiving systemic immunosuppression were excluded from the trial. In every dose cohort, peripheral blood was drawn for TCR sequencing at baseline, cycle 4 day 1, and cycle 7 day 1. Samples were obtained from an open-label, multicenter, first-in-human phase I dose-escalation trial of ivuxolimab. The trial enrolled adults with locally advanced or metastatic head and neck squamous cell, hepatocellular, melanoma or renal cell carcinoma. Before TCR sequencing, CD4+ T cells and CD8+ T cells were sorted from peripheral blood as separate populations. This sample was included in a study of OX40 agonist ivuxolimab in advanced cancers. With respect to the entire study: The costimulatory receptor OX40 (CD134) was targeted by ivuxolimab, a fully human IgG2 agonistic monoclonal antibody. Intravenous ivuxolimab was administered to patients every 2 weeks at six dose levels: 0.01, 0.1, 0.3, 1.5, 3 and 10 mg/kg. Of the 50 or so patients in dose escalation, 19 had hepatocellular carcinoma, about 15 had melanoma, 9 had renal cell carcinoma and 9 had head and neck cancer. In the dose-escalation cohort, 65% to 85% of patients were male, and the mean age was approximately 60 years with a range of about 20 to 80. Prior anti-PD-1, anti-PD-L1 or anti-CTLA-4 therapy was permitted, and 30% to 50% of dose-escalation patients had received checkpoint inhibitors. Partial responses occurred in three dose-escalation patients: two with cutaneous melanoma and one with hepatocellular carcinoma. The point of sequencing TCRbeta in the periphery was to test whether ivuxolimab changed TCR sequence diversity and drove clonal T-cell expansion. The paper describes the monotherapy dose-escalation part (N of about 47 patients) of the phase I trial of ivuxolimab.

Findings and caveats that apply to the study as a whole: At doses of 0.1 to 3.0 mg/kg, clonal expansion of both CD4+ and CD8+ blood T cells was observed from baseline to week 6. The antigen specificity of the peripheral T cells that underwent clonal expansion was not determined. After ivuxolimab, expanded clones were on average more numerous among CD8+ T cells than among CD4+ T cells. In the 0.1-3.0 mg/kg groups, partial responders had among the lowest normalized peripheral clonal expansion, particularly in CD8+ T cells. Low levels of normalized T-cell clonal expansion were also shown by some nonresponding patients.

Genomic DNA was isolated from the sorted cells so that the TCRbeta CDR3 region could be sequenced. TCRbeta CDR3 regions were sequenced using the immunoSEQ Assay. Imported from immuneACCESS, the table was reduced by TCRdb to in-frame sequences with V and J called. These copies leave out some clones; in studies compared against another copy, an unresolved V gene accounts for under half, and the cause of the remainder is not known. In this sample the table shows about 95,000 clones, about 88% of which occur a single time. Under 0.35% of the sample goes to the ten largest clones. Sequenced here: CD4+ or CD8+ T cells sorted from blood, sampled in a trial of the OX40 agonist ivuxolimab. The receptor was derived from an adult with an advanced solid tumor such as melanoma, head and neck, liver or kidney cancer.

Here the CDR3 is given as CASSPPDPIYGYTF. Read as DNA, the sequence is TGTGCCAGCAGTCCGCCGGACCCTATATATGGCTACACCTTC. The chain uses TRBV21-1 and TRBJ1-2. TRBV21-1 is noted as a pseudogene. The CDR3, cysteine through phenylalanine, is 14 amino acids long. Only the CDR3 DNA stays, 42 bases, in frame from base 1.